This is a list of T cell receptor beta chains from one sample in a study of regulatory T cells in long-lasting Graves disease. One entry per CDR3 protein, called by TCRdb with MiXCR from the multiplex PCR reads. This table has about 370,000 distinct CDR3 sequences, around 16% appearing once. The sample here was peripheral blood mononuclear cells (PBMCs), taken at new diagnosis, from a patient treated with antithyroid drugs. Source of these receptors: a female donor with Graves disease. Each CDR3 is given with its conserved first and last residue. A D gene is named only where the DNA matches it firmly. Size tells how often a clone was seen (once, few, many) or the class of an expanded clone, and some rows leave it out.

>TRBV19|-|TRBJ2-5|TRBD1
CASNNPGQGFRTETQYF
TGTGCCAGTAACAACCCGGGACAGGGTTTTCGGACGGAGACCCAGTACTTC
>TRBV18|-|TRBJ2-2|-
CASSGESGELFF
TGTGCCAGCTCAGGAGAATCCGGGGAGCTGTTTTTT
>TRBV20-1|many|TRBJ1-5|-
CSAREGENQPQHF
TGCAGTGCTAGAGAGGGGGAGAATCAGCCCCAGCATTTT
>TRBV12-3/TRBV12-4|many|TRBJ2-5|-
CASSEFGETQYF
TGTGCCAGCAGTGAATTCGGAGAGACCCAGTACTTC
>TRBV30|many|TRBJ2-1|TRBD1
CAWSVTGAPSYNEQFF
TGTGCCTGGAGTGTCACAGGGGCCCCCTCCTACAATGAGCAGTTCTTC
>TRBV30|many|TRBJ2-3|-
CAWSRGSTDTQYF
TGTGCCTGGAGTCGGGGGAGTACAGATACGCAGTATTTT
>TRBV6-5|many|TRBJ2-7|-
CASSYSRVGTYEQYF
TGTGCCAGCAGTTACTCACGAGTGGGCACATACGAGCAGTACTTC
>TRBV7-2|-|TRBJ1-4|-
CASGLSLATNEKLFF
TGTGCCAGCGGCTTAAGCCTTGCAACTAATGAAAAACTGTTTTTT
>TRBV6-9|many|TRBJ1-2|TRBD1
CASSYTKQGSYGYTF
TGTGCCAGCAGTTACACCAAACAGGGGTCCTATGGCTACACCTTC
>TRBV27|many|TRBJ2-7|TRBD1
CASSAGTGGDEQYF
TGTGCCAGCAGTGCCGGGACAGGGGGCGACGAGCAGTACTTC
>TRBV20-1|many|TRBJ2-2|TRBD2
CSASYLGASGSPGELFF
TGCAGTGCTTCATATCTCGGGGCTAGCGGGAGCCCGGGGGAGCTGTTTTTT
>TRBV7-2|-|TRBJ1-2|-
CASSLFNRVGNYGYTF
TGTGCCAGCAGCCTATTCAACAGGGTGGGCAACTATGGCTACACCTTC
>TRBV20-1|few|TRBJ2-4|-
CSASQGRVAKNIQYF
TGCAGTGCTAGTCAGGGCAGAGTAGCCAAAAACATTCAGTACTTC
>TRBV28|-|TRBJ1-5|-
CASSLGRGRQPQHF
TGTGCCAGCAGTTTGGGGCGGGGGCGGCAGCCCCAGCATTTT
>TRBV19|many|TRBJ2-1|-
CASSIRGVFYNEQFF
TGTGCCAGTAGTATAAGGGGGGTGTTCTACAATGAGCAGTTCTTC
>TRBV11-1|-|TRBJ1-6|TRBD1
CASSSQRQGPSYNSPLHF
TGTGCCAGCAGCAGCCAAAGACAGGGGCCCTCCTATAATTCACCCCTCCACTTT
>TRBV5-4|few|TRBJ1-2|-
CASSSSWRTGEYGYTF
TGTGCCAGCAGCTCTTCATGGAGGACGGGGGAGTATGGCTACACCTTC
>TRBV20-1|-|TRBJ2-1|-
CSARDTVHYNEQFF
TGCAGTGCTAGAGATACTGTCCACTACAATGAGCAGTTCTTC
>TRBV27|many|TRBJ2-7|-
CASPQYHRVHEQYF
TGTGCCAGCCCCCAATATCACAGGGTCCACGAGCAGTACTTC
>TRBV7-8|many|TRBJ1-3|-
CASSLGPGLSGNTIYF
TGTGCCAGCAGCTTAGGCCCAGGACTCTCTGGAAACACCATATATTTT
>TRBV7-8|many|TRBJ2-2|TRBD1
CASSLNRGRNTGELFF
TGTGCCAGCAGCCTAAACAGGGGGAGGAACACCGGGGAGCTGTTTTTT
>TRBV28|many|TRBJ2-7|TRBD1
CASSAPGPASTGGANEQYF
TGTGCCAGCAGTGCGCCGGGGCCCGCCTCGACAGGGGGAGCGAACGAGCAGTACTTC
>TRBV29-1|few|TRBJ2-1|TRBD1
CSVEIGTGVNEQFF
TGCAGCGTTGAAATTGGGACAGGGGTCAATGAGCAGTTCTTC
>TRBV15|few|TRBJ2-7|-
CATSLKGDRTEQYF
TGTGCCACCAGCCTTAAAGGTGACAGAACCGAGCAGTACTTC
>TRBV27|many|TRBJ2-7|TRBD1
CASSRSGQGAYEQYF
TGTGCCAGCAGTAGATCGGGACAGGGGGCTTACGAGCAGTACTTC
>TRBV6-1|many|TRBJ2-2|-
CASSPPYDQRLRTGELFF
TGTGCCAGCAGTCCCCCTTATGACCAGCGGCTACGCACCGGGGAGCTGTTTTTT
>TRBV3-1|many|TRBJ2-1|TRBD2
CASSQEAGGDNEQFF
TGTGCCAGCAGCCAAGAAGCGGGGGGCGACAATGAGCAGTTCTTC
>TRBV4-2|few|TRBJ2-1|TRBD2
CASSQAGLAGYNEQFF
TGTGCCAGCAGCCAAGCGGGGCTAGCGGGGTACAATGAGCAGTTCTTC
>TRBV27|-|TRBJ1-2|-
CASSLGPNPGGGYTF
TGTGCCAGCAGTTTAGGACCTAATCCTGGGGGTGGCTACACCTTC
>TRBV27|many|TRBJ1-6|TRBD1
CASSLSPSYRGVSSPLHF
TGTGCCAGCAGTCTATCCCCCTCCTACAGGGGAGTAAGCTCACCCCTCCACTTT
>TRBV27|-|TRBJ1-5|-
CASRKIGGQQPQHF
TGTGCCAGCAGAAAAATCGGTGGGCAGCAGCCCCAGCATTTT
>TRBV29-1|-|TRBJ1-1|-
CSVDVGRSVNTEAFF
TGCAGCGTTGATGTGGGGCGGTCCGTTAACACTGAAGCTTTCTTT
>TRBV28|many|TRBJ2-3|TRBD2
CASSRYSGRVGTDTQYF
TGTGCCAGCAGCAGATATAGCGGGAGGGTTGGAACAGATACGCAGTATTTT
>TRBV2|many|TRBJ2-2|TRBD2
CASSEAQRGGNTGELFF
TGTGCCAGCAGTGAAGCGCAGCGGGGGGGAAACACCGGGGAGCTGTTTTTT
>TRBV19|few|TRBJ1-1|-
CASSTGFEAFF
TGTGCCAGTAGCACCGGTTTTGAAGCTTTCTTT
>TRBV30|-|TRBJ1-2|-
CAWDPGRWDYTF
TGTGCCTGGGACCCTGGGAGGTGGGACTACACCTTC
>TRBV11-1|-|TRBJ2-5|-
CASSLTPGGEAQYF
TGTGCCAGCAGTCTTACCCCTGGAGGGGAGGCCCAGTACTTC
>TRBV4-2|many|TRBJ1-6|TRBD1
CASSPGQGEYNSPLHF
TGTGCCAGCAGCCCGGGGCAGGGGGAGTATAATTCACCCCTCCACTTT
>TRBV7-2|many|TRBJ2-2|-
CASSLAGVSGELFF
TGTGCCAGCAGCTTAGCGGGAGTGTCCGGGGAGCTGTTTTTT
>TRBV19|-|TRBJ1-1|-
CASSIVAANTEAFF
TGTGCCAGTAGTATAGTGGCCGCGAACACTGAAGCTTTCTTT
>TRBV4-3|many|TRBJ1-2|TRBD1
CASSQVTGEAYGYTF
TGCGCCAGCAGCCAAGTCACAGGGGAGGCTTATGGCTACACCTTC
>TRBV9|-|TRBJ1-3|-
CASSVGGSAAGNTIYF
TGTGCCAGCAGCGTAGGGGGATCGGCGGCTGGAAACACCATATATTTT
>TRBV5-1|many|TRBJ2-3|-
CASAETAGSVTDTQYF
TGCGCCAGCGCGGAGACGGCGGGGTCTGTCACAGATACGCAGTATTTT